These 26 T cell receptor beta chains share one sample of origin, sequenced in a study of T cells in Graves' hyperthyroidism and ophthalmopathy. There were TCR beta CDR3 regions amplified from RNA transcripts. An initial round of RT-PCR targeting the TCR CDR3 relied on the HTBI primer set. TCRdb reprocessed the multiplex PCR reads with MiXCR, giving one entry per CDR3 protein. The table records 450,000 to 700,000 distinct CDR3 sequences, about half of them present only once. Material: peripheral blood or thyroid tissue (not recorded which). Receptors originate from an adult woman with Graves' disease, either hyperthyroidism or ophthalmopathy (not recorded which).

This clonotype was observed a handful of times. V usage is TRBV2 and J usage is TRBJ1-2; no definite D call. The ends were cut back, 2 bases at V and 8 bases at J, with 12 bases in the middle. CDR3 length: 13 amino acids. Germline values: CDR1 SNHLY, CDR2 FYNNEI. This CDR3 reads CASSERRDLGYTF. CDR3 bases: TGTGCCAGCAGTGAACGTCGAGATTTGGGCTACACCTTC.

In this sample, this clonotype turned up a few times. The chain uses TRBV15 and TRBJ2-3; D call uncertain. CDR3 length: 14 amino acids. Germline V gene data show CDR1 as LNHNV and CDR2 as YYDKDF (reference sequence). Trimming took 1 base from V and 2 from J, leaving 7 bases between them. As DNA, the CDR3 is TGTGCCACCAGCAGAGTCGATGTCACAGATACGCAGTATTTT. Residues: CATSRVDVTDTQYF.

This chain connects TRBV29-1 to TRBJ2-1; D is ambiguous. The V end lost 4 bases, the J end lost 2 bases, and 12 bases lay between the germline ends. The CDR3 runs to 14 residues. Germline CDR1 and CDR2: SQVTM and ANQGSEA. CDR3 nucleotide sequence: TGCAGCGTTGTTGGGCGGCTTGCCTACAATGAGCAGTTCTTC. Protein sequence: CSVVGRLAYNEQFF.

This clonotype occurred a few times. The gene calls are TRBV15 and TRBJ1-6; tentatively, D is TRBD1 (5 bases). There are 15 residues in the CDR3. The germline V and J ends were trimmed by 0 bases and 9 bases, with 12 bases remaining between them. Germline V gene data show CDR1 as LNHNV and CDR2 as YYDKDF (reference sequence). CDR3 coding DNA: TGTGCCACCAGCAGAGAGGCAGGGCTTCGTTCACCCCTCCACTTT. Translated: CATSREAGLRSPLHF.

This clonotype has a handful of counts. V and J are TRBV7-6 and TRBJ2-1; D might be TRBD1 (6 bases). Germline CDR1 SGHVS, CDR2 FNYEAQ. CDR3 length equals 13 residues. V gave up 4 bases and J gave up 7 bases, with 11 bases separating them. The CDR3 nucleotides read TGTGCCAGCAGCTCGCGGACAGTAAATGAGCAGTTCTTC. As protein: CASSSRTVNEQFF.

This clonotype was recorded many times. The rearrangement joins TRBV5-6 to TRBJ2-5, with no clear D. The CDR3 is 13 amino acids. V lost 5 bases to trimming and J lost 1 base, with 9 bases between them. Per the germline V gene, CDR1 is SGHDT and CDR2 is YYEEEE. The CDR3 reads CASSIDVQETQYF. CDR3 coding DNA: TGTGCCAGCAGTATCGATGTCCAAGAGACCCAGTACTTC.

About this clonotype: A junction end diverges from the germline sequence, so it may reflect a read error. The V and J genes are TRBV7-2 and TRBJ1-2; D remains unclear. This CDR3 comprises 14 residues. Germline V gene sequence: CDR1 SGHTA, CDR2 FQGNSA. In DNA form, the CDR3 reads TGTGCCAGCAGCTTAGGGTCCGTTGACTATGGCTGCACCTTC. This translates into CASSLGSVDYGCTF.

The chain recombines TRBV10-2 with TRBJ1-1, with a weak D call TRBD1 (5 bases). Germline CDR1 and CDR2: WSHSY and SAAADI. Trimming took 9 bases from V and 11 from J, leaving 13 bases between them. This CDR3 region has 10 residues. The CDR3 protein is CASPGEGAFF. Here the CDR3 DNA reads TGCGCCAGTCCGGGTGAGGGGGCTTTCTTT.

This clonotype was seen many times. Likely a read error: the CDR3 ends without its conserved phenylalanine or tryptophan. It is unclear where the CDR3 begins or ends on the DNA, so no DNA is shown, and the CDR3 is as TCRdb lists it. The chain couples TRBV7-2 to TRBJ2-7; TRBD2 was called by the table and not checked on the DNA. The CDR3 extends over 15 residues, inclusive of both ends. Germline V lookup: CDR1 SGHTA, CDR2 FQGNSA. The CDR3 here is CASSTEFGLAGAGFL.

The V gene is TRBV20-1, the J gene TRBJ1-1; TRBD1 agrees at 9 bases. The CDR3 is 13 residues long. With 5 bases clipped from V and 4 bases from J, the junction kept 5 bases outside the gene matches. CDR1 DFQATT and CDR2 SNEGSKA come from the germline V gene (reference sequence). The CDR3 nucleotides read TGCAGTGCTGGGGGGGACAGGGTCACTGAAGCTTTCTTT. It yields the protein CSAGGDRVTEAFF.

V is TRBV5-1 and J is TRBJ2-5; 10 bases are shared with TRBD2. The trim removed 3 bases at V and 4 bases at J, leaving 9 bases unmatched. Germline values: CDR1 SGHRS, CDR2 YFSETQ. The CDR3 length is 16 residues. In DNA, the CDR3 is TGCGCCAGCAGCTCAACTAGCGGGACCTCGGGAGAGACCCAGTACTTC. This sequence encodes CASSSTSGTSGETQYF.

CDR3 sequence (DNA): TGCAGTGCTCAGAGCTATGGCTACACCTTC. It encodes CSAQSYGYTF. The V gene is TRBV20-1, the J gene TRBJ1-2; D is unclear. Germline loops: CDR1 DFQATT, CDR2 SNEGSKA (reference sequence). The CDR3 is 10 residues long. The ends were cut back, 5 bases at V and 4 bases at J, with 5 bases in the middle.

J is TRBJ1-5 and V is TRBV15; no reliable D call. Between the trimmed V and J ends, which lost 9 bases and 7 bases, there was a span of 25 bases. CDR1 and CDR2 from the germline V gene are LNHNV and YYDKDF (reference sequence). The CDR3 extends over 16 amino acids. The CDR3: CATRMFGRTGNQPQHF. The CDR3 DNA reads TGTGCCACTCGAATGTTTGGACGTACGGGGAACCAGCCCCAGCATTTT.

As to this clonotype: A read error may account for a junction end that differs from germline. The V and J genes are TRBV7-8 and TRBJ2-5; D is possibly TRBD2 (6 bases). Germline lookup yields CDR1 SGHVS and CDR2 FQNEAQ. The CDR3 consists of 13 residues. In DNA form, the CDR3 reads TGTGCCAGCAGCTTAGCGGTTCGGGGACTTCTGGACTTC. This gives the protein CASSLAVRGLLDF.

There are many counts of this clonotype. The gene calls are TRBV12-3 or TRBV12-4 and TRBJ2-7, with 9 bases that match TRBD2. The CDR3 runs to 14 residues. The trim removed 3 bases at V and 4 bases at J, leaving 4 bases unmatched. CDR3 nucleotide sequence: TGTGCCAGCAGTTTTAGCGGGAGTCAATACGAGCAGTACTTC. It codes for CASSFSGSQYEQYF.

V gene TRBV9 combines with J gene TRBJ1-6, with TRBD1 as a possible D gene (6 bases). Trimming removed 0 bases at V and 4 bases at J, with 8 bases between. The CDR3 loop spans 15 amino acids. Germline CDR1 reads SGDLS; CDR2 reads YYNGEE. The CDR3 sequence: CASSVATGYNSPLHF. The DNA of the CDR3 is TGTGCCAGCAGCGTAGCGACAGGTTATAATTCACCCCTCCACTTT.

The rearrangement uses TRBV2 and TRBJ1-6, with D uncertain. The V and J ends lost 5 bases and 7 bases respectively, with 24 bases between them. This CDR3 spans 18 amino acids. Germline loops: CDR1 SNHLY, CDR2 FYNNEI. CDR3 nucleotides: TGTGCCAGCAGTTCTACTAGCGGGAGAAGGCAAACAAATTCACCCCTCCACTTT. Translating gives CASSSTSGRRQTNSPLHF.

The V call is TRBV20-1, the J call TRBJ1-5; perhaps TRBD1 as D (6 bases). This CDR3 comprises 13 residues. Trimming pared 5 bases from V and 7 bases from J, leaving 15 bases between. Germline values: CDR1 DFQATT, CDR2 SNEGSKA (reference sequence). The CDR3 loop is CSALLDRRQPQHF. In DNA form, the CDR3 reads TGCAGTGCTCTCCTAGACAGGAGGCAGCCCCAGCATTTT.

This chain connects TRBV24-1 to TRBJ1-1, with D possibly matching TRBD1 (6 bases). The germline V gene encodes CDR1 KGHDR and CDR2 SFDVKD. The CDR3 is 11 amino acids. Trimming removed 12 bases at V and 4 bases at J, with 11 bases between. CDR3 sequence reads: CALEGGTEAFF. The CDR3 nucleotides read TGTGCCCTTGAGGGGGGCACTGAAGCTTTCTTT.

J is TRBJ1-2 and V is TRBV6-5, with 9 bases identical to TRBD1. CDR3 length equals 13 residues. The ends lost 5 bases at V and 8 bases at J; junction bases unmatched: 6. Germline loops: CDR1 MNHEY, CDR2 SVGAGI. For the CDR3, the DNA is TGTGCCAGCAGTCACCGGGACAGGGAAGGCTACACCTTC. Translated, it gives CASSHRDREGYTF.

The chain joins TRBV9 to TRBJ2-5; D is unclear. This CDR3 spans 13 amino acids. Germline V gene lookup returns CDR1 SGDLS and CDR2 YYNGEE. V dropped 3 bases and J dropped 2 bases, with 8 bases sitting between them. The chain's CDR3 is CASSGSPQETQYF. DNA for the CDR3: TGTGCCAGCAGCGGATCCCCACAAGAGACCCAGTACTTC.

The chain couples TRBV11-2 to TRBJ1-3, with a possible D match to TRBD1 (5 bases). Germline loops: CDR1 SGHAT, CDR2 FQNNGV. The CDR3 totals 13 residues. Trimming cost V 1 base and J 14 bases, with 15 bases left between them. The CDR3 reads CASSLGFERGLYF. CDR3 nucleotide sequence: TGTGCCAGCAGCTTAGGTTTTGAAAGGGGTCTATATTTT.

Many counts were recorded for this clonotype. V gene TRBV12-3 or TRBV12-4 combines with J gene TRBJ1-1, with 8 bases aligning to TRBD1. This CDR3 region has 16 residues. Germline trimming cut 3 bases from V and 0 bases from J; bases unmatched to any gene: 6. CDR3 DNA sequence: TGTGCCAGCAGTTTCGACAGGGGAGCCATGAACACTGAAGCTTTCTTT. Translating gives CASSFDRGAMNTEAFF.

The genes are TRBV7-9 and TRBJ1-4; D is unresolved. Germline values: CDR1 SEHNR, CDR2 FQNEAQ (reference sequence). This CDR3 contains 12 residues. Trimming removed 9 bases from V and 4 bases from J, with 9 bases in between. CDR3 bases: TGTGCCAGTACTCTGAATAATGAAAAACTGTTTTTT. It codes for CASTLNNEKLFF.

V is TRBV29-1 and J is TRBJ2-7; 16 bases match TRBD2. Germline lookup yields CDR1 SQVTM and CDR2 ANQGSEA. With V trimmed by 6 bases and J by 5 bases, 4 bases remained unmatched. The CDR3 totals 14 residues. The CDR3 loop is CSVLGLAGGDEQYF. The CDR3 coding sequence is TGCAGCGTCCTGGGACTAGCGGGAGGGGACGAGCAGTACTTC.

This clonotype has only one observation. The CDR3 protein is CAIRGDGKNTEAFF. CDR3 nucleotide sequence: TGTGCCATCAGGGGGGACGGTAAGAACACTGAAGCTTTCTTT. J is TRBJ1-1 and V is TRBV10-3; TRBD1 is a possible D gene (5 bases). The V end lost 6 bases, the J end lost 1 base, and 12 bases lay between the germline ends. Germline V gives CDR1 ENHRY, CDR2 SYGVKD. The CDR3 covers 14 residues.